This T cell receptor (beta chain) was sequenced in a study of blood T cell repertoires in COVID-19. About the research overall: Samples came from the United States, Italy and Spain, spanning acute and convalescent COVID-19. Nucleic acid was either cDNA or gDNA, and it came from T cells, B-cell-depleted T cells, or PBMCs.

In the authors' workflow: Reference gene primer amplification gave estimated nucleated cell counts. The method was immunoSEQ multiplex PCR; TCRdb's version includes in-frame clones alone and lacks a portion of them. V and J calls plus clone size are reproduced from that table; the DNA served to infer D and trimming. Among approximately 250,000 clones, about four fifths were seen once, and the ten largest hold 1.5% to 1.7%. This CDR3 comprises 14 residues. Germline CDR1 and CDR2: SGHKS and YYEKEE (reference sequence). V lost 2 bases to trimming and J lost 6 bases; unmatched junction nucleotides: 3. What was sequenced was peripheral blood. The chain joins TRBV5-5 to TRBJ2-2, with 8 bases identical to TRBD1. This receptor was obtained from a woman between 40 and 55 years old who had recovered from COVID-19. Here the CDR3 DNA reads TGTGCCAGCAGCTTTCGACAGGGGTCCGGGGAGCTGTTTTTT. As protein: CASSFRQGSGELFF.